This T cell receptor beta chain was identified during a study of T cell responses to AZD1222 COVID-19 vaccine. Regarding the study as a whole: Mostly white British, mostly female donors; authors suggested clonal diversity may be underestimated. There were vaccine-associated CD4 TCRs across spike, dominant at 160-218 and 743-854.

Clones were read by immunoSEQ multiplex PCR, and TCRdb kept only the in-frame ones, dropping some. The data hold about 93,000 clones, with 65% to 90% observed a single time. For this clone: Its specificity is not known.

V lost 1 base and J 2 bases, leaving 9 bases between the germline ends. The germline CDR1 and CDR2 sequences are GTSNPN and SVGIG (reference sequence). CDR3 size: 13 residues. The genes are TRBV30 and TRBJ2-7; D assignment may be TRBD1 or TRBD2 (5 bases each). This clonotype originated in an adult in good health. The sample here was peripheral blood, taken on day 0 of AZD1222 vaccination. This chain's CDR3 is CAWSAGTPYEQYF. In DNA, the CDR3 is TGTGCCTGGAGTGCAGGGACGCCCTACGAGCAGTACTTC.